The 3 T cell receptor beta chains reported below all come from one sample, sequenced in a study of T cells in Graves' hyperthyroidism and ophthalmopathy. RNA transcripts yielded amplified TCR beta CDR3 regions. TCR CDR3 underwent first-round RT-PCR with the HTBI primer set. TCRdb re-called the multiplex PCR reads with MiXCR, one entry per CDR3 protein. In the table there are approximately 870,000 distinct CDR3 sequences, 38% of which are singletons. The sequenced sample consisted of blood. These receptors were taken from a man aged 18 to 29 with Graves' hyperthyroidism.

The chain links TRBV5-8 to TRBJ2-6; D not resolved. The ends were cut back, 4 bases at V and 3 bases at J, with 11 bases in the middle. In germline, CDR1 is SGHTS, CDR2 YDEGEE. The CDR3 is made up of 15 amino acids. CDR3 protein: CASSLMGIGANVLTF. The CDR3 nucleotides read TGTGCCAGCAGCCTCATGGGGATTGGGGCCAACGTCCTGACTTTC.

Ten or more counts support this clonotype. The rearrangement uses TRBV7-8 and TRBJ1-1; D ambiguous. The CDR3 runs 15 residues. Trimming stripped 5 bases from V and 1 base from J, with 14 bases between. Germline values: CDR1 SGHVS, CDR2 FQNEAQ. CDR3 DNA sequence: TGTGCCAGCAGCCGAGGACGGCTGACGAACACTGAAGCTTTCTTT. Translation gives CASSRGRLTNTEAFF.

J is TRBJ2-2 and V is TRBV2, with D possibly called TRBD1 or TRBD2 (5 bases each). Trimming left V 6 bases short and J 2 bases short, with 10 bases between. This CDR3 has 14 amino acids. Germline V gene data show CDR1 as SNHLY and CDR2 as FYNNEI. This chain's CDR3 is CASSGRDNTGELFF. The CDR3 DNA is TGTGCCAGCAGCGGCAGGGACAACACCGGGGAGCTGTTTTTT.